This TCR beta chain comes out of a study of shared clonotypes between healthy human individuals. Study overall: The cohort comprised a couple of women and a few men. Their ages spanned 18 to 49 years.

In the original workflow: Filtering was not the same, since immunoSEQ gave junction-only sequences without quality scores. TCRdb's copy holds only in-frame clones and misses some; the assay was immunoSEQ multiplex PCR. D and trimming come from the DNA, and the V and J calls and clone size come from that table. The table includes hundreds of thousands of clones, around 77% detected once. Unsorted samples relied on around 100 million PBMCs, which served as the source of genomic DNA. The ends were cut back, 1 base at V and 8 bases at J, with 8 bases in the middle. The germline V gene has CDR1 LNHNV and CDR2 YYDKDF (reference sequence). The CDR3 length is 12 residues.

This chain connects TRBV15 to TRBJ1-2; D call uncertain. This TCR came from a woman between 40 and 50 years old in good health. Some clones in this sample may be carry-over from other donors' samples. The sequenced material came from PBMCs. The CDR3 is CATSRVGRGYTF. CDR3 bases: TGTGCCACCAGCAGAGTTGGTCGGGGCTACACCTTC.